Below, 23 T cell receptor beta chains from the same sample are listed, as sequenced in a study of T cell repertoires in cytomegalovirus infection. TCRdb called the reads again in MiXCR, with one record for every CDR3 protein. The table lists around 330,000 distinct CDR3 sequences, 17% of them singletons. Sequencing was done on a sample of PBMCs. The receptors were sampled from a human donor in good health (CMV status not recorded). Some clones in this sample may be carry-over from other donors' samples.

CDR3 region: CSARDRSAGEAETQYF. DNA of the CDR3: TGCAGTGCTAGAGATAGGTCGGCGGGGGAAGCAGAGACCCAGTACTTC. The genes are TRBV20-1 and TRBJ2-5, with 7 bases identical to TRBD2. The CDR3 length is 16 residues. V was clipped by 0 bases and J by 4 bases; unmatched bases: 11. The V gene's germline CDR1 is DFQATT and CDR2 SNEGSKA (reference sequence).

This clonotype was seen ten or more times. The V gene is TRBV7-2, the J gene TRBJ1-5; a possible D gene is TRBD1 (5 bases). Trimming took 5 bases from V and 4 from J, leaving 9 bases between them. Per the germline V gene, CDR1 is SGHTA and CDR2 is FQGNSA. This CDR3 has 13 amino acids. CDR3 loop: CASSDSLNQPQHF. In DNA form, the CDR3 reads TGTGCCAGCAGCGACAGCCTAAATCAGCCCCAGCATTTT.

This clonotype was counted at least ten times. This rearrangement joins TRBV19 to TRBJ1-1, with 9 bases fitting TRBD1. Per the germline V gene, CDR1 is LNHDA and CDR2 is SQIVND (reference sequence). J lost 2 bases, V lost 5 bases, and 9 bases had no gene match. The CDR3 loop spans 16 amino acids. CDR3 DNA: TGTGCCAGTAGTGAACTCCGGGACAGGGTAAACACTGAAGCTTTCTTT. Amino acids: CASSELRDRVNTEAFF. Looking up the rest from reference TRBV19 and TRBJ1-1 gives the full variable domain: DGGITQSPKYLFRKEGQNVTLSCEQNLNHDAMYWYRQDPGQGLRLIYYSQIVNDFQKGDIAEGYSVSREKKESFPLTVTSAQKNPTAFYLCASSELRDRVNTEAFFGQGTRLTVV.

Concerning this clonotype: A read error may be the cause here, since a much bigger clone is one base away. V gene TRBV4-1 combines with J gene TRBJ1-4; D remains ambiguous. Germline lookup yields CDR1 MGHRA and CDR2 YSYEKL. CDR3 size: 16 residues. The CDR3 region is CASSRPTAANNERLFF. The CDR3 DNA reads TGCGCCAGCAGCCGCCCGACCGCGGCGAATAATGAAAGACTGTTTTTT.

The V gene is TRBV20-1, the J gene TRBJ2-7; maybe TRBD2 (5 bases). The germline CDR1 and CDR2 sequences are DFQATT and SNEGSKA (reference sequence). V was pared by 5 bases and J by 3 bases, with 8 bases between. The CDR3 contains 11 residues. This CDR3 reads CSALGVYEQYF. The CDR3 nucleotides are TGCAGTGCTCTCGGGGTCTACGAGCAGTACTTC.

V is TRBV12-3 or TRBV12-4 and J is TRBJ2-1; D remains ambiguous. V lost 4 bases and J 8 bases, leaving 9 bases between the germline ends. The CDR3 contains 12 residues. CDR3 nucleotides: TGTGCCAGCAGTTCGGCGCGATATGAGCAGTTCTTC. It encodes CASSSARYEQFF.

Only a few counts were recorded for this clonotype. J is TRBJ2-7 and V is TRBV20-1; 10 bases fit TRBD1. The CDR3 loop spans 16 amino acids. Germline trimming cut 2 bases from V and 3 bases from J; bases unmatched to any gene: 10. Germline V gives CDR1 DFQATT, CDR2 SNEGSKA (reference sequence). CDR3 sequence: CSARLTGGLRNYEQYF. CDR3 nucleotides: TGCAGTGCTAGACTGACAGGGGGCCTGAGAAACTACGAGCAGTACTTC.

This clonotype was seen only a few times. For the CDR3, the DNA is TGTGCCAGCAGTTACCGCTACAGGGATTCGAATGAGCAGTTCTTC. Its protein product is CASSYRYRDSNEQFF. V usage is TRBV6-5 and J usage is TRBJ2-1; D may be TRBD1 (6 bases). The CDR3 is made up of 15 amino acids. Trimming removed 2 bases from V and 7 bases from J, with 15 bases in between. CDR1 and CDR2 (germline): MNHEY, SVGAGI.

This clonotype was seen many times. The rearrangement links TRBV7-2 to TRBJ2-5; a possible D gene is TRBD2 (6 bases). The CDR3 extends over 15 amino acids. With 5 bases removed from V and 4 bases from J, the gap between germline ends came to 17 bases. Germline CDR1 SGHTA, CDR2 FQGNSA. CDR3 in amino acids: CASSQRLVRAETQYF. In nucleotides, the CDR3 is TGTGCCAGCAGCCAACGACTAGTGAGGGCAGAGACCCAGTACTTC.

This chain joins TRBV20-1 and TRBJ2-5; 8 positions match TRBD2. Germline V lookup: CDR1 DFQATT, CDR2 SNEGSKA (reference sequence). CDR3 size: 14 residues. CDR3 amino acids: CSPSSSGVQETQYF. The CDR3 bases are TGCAGCCCTTCGAGTAGCGGGGTCCAAGAGACCCAGTACTTC.

In its sample, this clonotype was seen a few times. The chain links TRBV5-6 to TRBJ1-2; D remains ambiguous. CDR3 size: 11 residues. V was shortened by 5 bases and J by 3 bases, with 5 bases between the two germline ends. Germline V gene data show CDR1 as SGHDT and CDR2 as YYEEEE. CDR3 coding DNA: TGTGCCAGCAGACTCCACTATGGCTACACCTTC. Its translation is CASRLHYGYTF.

V gene TRBV6-1 combines with J gene TRBJ2-3, with 7 bases matching TRBD1. Germline V CDR1 and CDR2: MNHNS, SASEGT. There are 18 residues in the CDR3. The V gene end was trimmed by 4 bases and the J gene end by 2 bases; junction bases not matched to a gene: 15. For the CDR3, the DNA is TGTGCCAGCAGTGCCAACGTTAACAGGGGCGCAACCACAGATACGCAGTATTTT. Translated: CASSANVNRGATTDTQYF.

The sample holds many counts of this clonotype. The CDR3 protein is CASSRSPGQGYTEAFF. Written as DNA, the CDR3 is TGTGCCAGCAGCCGGAGTCCGGGACAGGGGTACACTGAAGCTTTCTTT. This chain joins TRBV7-2 and TRBJ1-1, with 10 bases identical to TRBD1. The V segment lost 5 bases and the J segment 3 bases; nucleotides outside the gene matches: 9. Germline lookup yields CDR1 SGHTA and CDR2 FQGNSA. This CDR3 is 16 amino acids long.

The rearrangement joins TRBV7-2 to TRBJ1-2; D unresolved. CDR3 length equals 15 residues. The germline V gene has CDR1 SGHTA and CDR2 FQGNSA. Trimming stripped 3 bases from V and 4 bases from J, with 15 bases between. The CDR3 sequence is CASSFDNRKGYGYTF. The CDR3 nucleotides read TGTGCCAGCAGCTTCGACAATCGGAAGGGCTATGGCTACACCTTC.

The rearrangement joins TRBV28 to TRBJ1-3; possible D gene TRBD1, 6 bases. Germline CDR1 and CDR2: MDHEN and SYDVKM. The CDR3 is 15 residues long. V gave up 4 bases and J gave up 4 bases, with 14 bases separating them. CDR3 nucleotide sequence: TGTGCCAGCAGTTCCCCTCGACAGGCCGGAAACACCATATATTTT. Protein sequence: CASSSPRQAGNTIYF.

The chain is built from TRBV4-1 and TRBJ1-1; no clear D. This CDR3 has 18 residues. In germline, CDR1 is MGHRA, CDR2 YSYEKL. Trimming pared 3 bases from V and 5 bases from J, leaving 25 bases between. The DNA for the CDR3 is TGCGCCAGCAGCCATAAGGCACCACTATACGGAAGAAGGACTGAAGCTTTCTTT. Translation: CASSHKAPLYGRRTEAFF.

This clonotype appeared many times. This chain links TRBV7-2 with TRBJ2-1; the D gene could be TRBD1 or TRBD2 (5 bases each). This CDR3 region has 13 residues. Trimming stripped 3 bases from V and 4 bases from J, with 7 bases between. CDR1 is SGHTA, CDR2 FQGNSA, per germline. The CDR3 coding sequence is TGTGCCAGCAGCTTCTGGGGGTACAATGAGCAGTTCTTC. Its protein is CASSFWGYNEQFF.

This clonotype was picked up many times. V and J are TRBV6-6 and TRBJ2-7; D might be TRBD2 (7 bases). The V end was cut by 6 bases, the J end by 2 bases, with 23 bases between. This CDR3 is built from 17 residues. The germline V gene encodes CDR1 MNHNY and CDR2 SVGAGI (reference sequence). Here the CDR3 DNA reads TGTGCCAGCAGCACCACTCGAGGCGGGGGCAAACCCTACGAGCAGTACTTC. Translating gives CASSTTRGGGKPYEQYF.

This clonotype was observed at least ten times. The V call is TRBV7-2, the J call TRBJ2-7; D uncertain. Looked up from germline, CDR1 is SGHTA and CDR2 is FQGNSA. V was trimmed by 2 bases and J by 0 bases, leaving 5 bases between them. CDR3 length: 13 amino acids. CDR3 DNA: TGTGCCAGCAGCTTAAGTAACTCCTACGAGCAGTACTTC. Translating gives CASSLSNSYEQYF.

V usage is TRBV5-4 and J usage is TRBJ1-1, with 9 bases lining up with TRBD1. With V trimmed by 9 bases and J by 0 bases, 12 bases remained unmatched. Germline V gives CDR1 SGHNT, CDR2 YYREEE (reference sequence). The CDR3 sequence is 16 residues long. The CDR3 coding sequence is TGTGCCACTGACCTCGAACAGGGGGCGATGAACACTGAAGCTTTCTTT. It yields the protein CATDLEQGAMNTEAFF.

The chain joins TRBV4-1 to TRBJ2-2; 8 nucleotides line up with TRBD1. V gave up 3 bases and J gave up 4 bases; unmatched junction bases: 4. The CDR3 totals 15 residues. CDR1 and CDR2 (germline): MGHRA, YSYEKL. CDR3 sequence (DNA): TGCGCCAGCAGCCAGGGACAGGTATCCACCGGGGAGCTGTTTTTT. As protein: CASSQGQVSTGELFF.

As regards this clonotype: Being one base from a much bigger clone, this may be a read error. The rearrangement joins TRBV7-8 to TRBJ1-3; 7 nucleotides agree with TRBD1. Germline V CDR1 and CDR2: SGHVS, FQNEAQ. V gave up 2 bases and J gave up 0 bases; unmatched junction bases: 16. The CDR3 contains 20 residues. The CDR3 reads CASSLLFAPGQPTSGNTIYF. The CDR3 DNA is TGTGCCAGCAGCTTATTATTCGCCCCGGGACAGCCCACCTCTGGAAACACCATATATTTT.

This sequence joins TRBV28 and TRBJ1-4; 8 nucleotides align to TRBD1. Trimming took 6 bases from V and 6 from J; bases not matched to a gene: 3. The CDR3 has 13 residues. Germline assignment: CDR1 MDHEN and CDR2 SYDVKM. The CDR3 nucleotides read TGTGCCAGCAGACAGGGGGGGGATGAAAAACTGTTTTTT. Amino acid sequence: CASRQGGDEKLFF.